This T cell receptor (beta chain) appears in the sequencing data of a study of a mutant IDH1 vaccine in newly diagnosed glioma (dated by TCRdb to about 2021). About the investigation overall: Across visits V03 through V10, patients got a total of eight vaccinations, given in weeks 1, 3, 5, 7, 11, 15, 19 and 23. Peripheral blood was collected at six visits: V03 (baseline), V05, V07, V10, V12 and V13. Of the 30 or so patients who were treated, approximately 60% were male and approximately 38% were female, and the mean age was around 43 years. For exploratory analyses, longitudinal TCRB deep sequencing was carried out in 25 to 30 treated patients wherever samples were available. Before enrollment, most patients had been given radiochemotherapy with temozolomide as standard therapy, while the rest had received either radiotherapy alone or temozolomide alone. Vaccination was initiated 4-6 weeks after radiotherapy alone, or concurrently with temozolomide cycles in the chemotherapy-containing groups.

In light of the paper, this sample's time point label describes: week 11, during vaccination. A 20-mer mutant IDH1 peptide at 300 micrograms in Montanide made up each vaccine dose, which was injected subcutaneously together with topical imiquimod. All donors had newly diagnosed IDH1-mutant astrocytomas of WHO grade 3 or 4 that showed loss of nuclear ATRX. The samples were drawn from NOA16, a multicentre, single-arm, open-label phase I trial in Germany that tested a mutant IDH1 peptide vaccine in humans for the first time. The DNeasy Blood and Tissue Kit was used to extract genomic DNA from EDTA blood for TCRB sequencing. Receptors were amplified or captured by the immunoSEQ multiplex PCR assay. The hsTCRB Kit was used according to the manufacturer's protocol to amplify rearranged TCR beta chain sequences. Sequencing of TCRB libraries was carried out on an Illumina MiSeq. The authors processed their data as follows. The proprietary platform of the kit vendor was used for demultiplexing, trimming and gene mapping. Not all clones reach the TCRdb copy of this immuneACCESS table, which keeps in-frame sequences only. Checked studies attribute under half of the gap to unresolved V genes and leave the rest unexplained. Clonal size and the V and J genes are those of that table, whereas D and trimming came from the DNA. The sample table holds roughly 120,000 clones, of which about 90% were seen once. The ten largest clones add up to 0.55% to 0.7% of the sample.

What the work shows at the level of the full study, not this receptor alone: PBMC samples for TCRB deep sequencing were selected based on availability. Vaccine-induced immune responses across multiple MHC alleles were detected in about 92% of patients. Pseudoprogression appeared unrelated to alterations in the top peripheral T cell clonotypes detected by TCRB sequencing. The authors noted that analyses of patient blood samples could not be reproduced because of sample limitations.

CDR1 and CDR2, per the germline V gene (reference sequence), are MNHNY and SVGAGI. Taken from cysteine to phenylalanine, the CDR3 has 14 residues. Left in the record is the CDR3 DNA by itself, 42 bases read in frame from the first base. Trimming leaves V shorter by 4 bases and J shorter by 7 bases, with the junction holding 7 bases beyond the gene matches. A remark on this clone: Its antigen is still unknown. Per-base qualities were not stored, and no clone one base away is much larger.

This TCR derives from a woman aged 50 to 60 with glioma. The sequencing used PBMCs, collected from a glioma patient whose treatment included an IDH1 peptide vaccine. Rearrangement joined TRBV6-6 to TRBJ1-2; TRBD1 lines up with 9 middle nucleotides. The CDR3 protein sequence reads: CASSFGQGTGGYTF. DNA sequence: TGTGCCAGCAGTTTCGGACAGGGGACGGGTGGCTACACCTTC.